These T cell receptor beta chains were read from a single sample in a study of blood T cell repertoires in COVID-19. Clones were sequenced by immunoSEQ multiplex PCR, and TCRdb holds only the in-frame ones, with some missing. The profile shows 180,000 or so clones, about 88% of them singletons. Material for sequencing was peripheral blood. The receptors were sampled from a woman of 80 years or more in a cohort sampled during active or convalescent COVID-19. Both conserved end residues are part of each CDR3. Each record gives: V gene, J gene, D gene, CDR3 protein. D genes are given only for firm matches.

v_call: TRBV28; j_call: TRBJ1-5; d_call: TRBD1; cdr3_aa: CASSPTGDTQPQHF
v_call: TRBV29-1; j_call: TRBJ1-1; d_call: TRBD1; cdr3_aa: CSVNRGDTEAFF
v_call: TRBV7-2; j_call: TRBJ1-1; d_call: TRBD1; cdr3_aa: CASSFTGTVNTEAFF
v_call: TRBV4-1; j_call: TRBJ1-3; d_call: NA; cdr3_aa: CASSRGGAGNTIYF
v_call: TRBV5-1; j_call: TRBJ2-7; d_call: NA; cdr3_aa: CASSDTGEQYF
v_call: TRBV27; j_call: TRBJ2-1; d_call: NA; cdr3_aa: CASSPGGAGGREQFF
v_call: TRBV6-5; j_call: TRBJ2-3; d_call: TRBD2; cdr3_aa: CASSYGSGSTQYF
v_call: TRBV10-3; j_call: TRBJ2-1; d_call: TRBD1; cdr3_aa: CAISTGALHSTYNEQFF
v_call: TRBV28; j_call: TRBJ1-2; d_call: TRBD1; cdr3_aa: CASSFGTGGYGYTF
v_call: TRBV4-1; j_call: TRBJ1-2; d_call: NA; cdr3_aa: CASSQDSYGGSAYGYGYTF
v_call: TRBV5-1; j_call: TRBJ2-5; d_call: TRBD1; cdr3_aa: CASSWDSDQETQYF
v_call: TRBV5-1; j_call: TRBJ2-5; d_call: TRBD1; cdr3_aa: CASSSGTGYYQETQYF
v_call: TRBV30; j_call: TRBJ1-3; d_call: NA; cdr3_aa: CAFEYSSGNTIYF
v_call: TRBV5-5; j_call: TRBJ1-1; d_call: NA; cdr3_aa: CASSGYLNTEAFF
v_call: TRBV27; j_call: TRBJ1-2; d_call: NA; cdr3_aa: CASSWTVSGANYGYTF
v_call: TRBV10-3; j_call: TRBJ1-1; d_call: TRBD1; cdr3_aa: CAISMGQGRKNTEAFF
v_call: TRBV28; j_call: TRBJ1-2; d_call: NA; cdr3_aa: CASSLRNYGYTF
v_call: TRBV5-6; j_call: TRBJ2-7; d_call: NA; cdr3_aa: CASSLQGTPAGQYF
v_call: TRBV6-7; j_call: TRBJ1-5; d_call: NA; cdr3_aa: CASSYSSGSLSNQPQHF
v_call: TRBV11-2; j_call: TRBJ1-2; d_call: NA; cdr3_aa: CASSLRGRDSYGYTF
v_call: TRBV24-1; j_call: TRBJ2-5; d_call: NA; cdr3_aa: CATSGGPETQYF
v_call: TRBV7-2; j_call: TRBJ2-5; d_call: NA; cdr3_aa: CASSPAGETQYF
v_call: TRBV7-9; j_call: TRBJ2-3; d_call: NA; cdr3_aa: CASSPFPSTDTQYF
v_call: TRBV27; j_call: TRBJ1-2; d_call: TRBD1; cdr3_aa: CASSRQGSGYGYTF
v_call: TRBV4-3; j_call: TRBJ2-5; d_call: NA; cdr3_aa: CASSQDGRVQGTQYF
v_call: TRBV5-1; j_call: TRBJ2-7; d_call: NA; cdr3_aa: CASSLSQGKVEQYF
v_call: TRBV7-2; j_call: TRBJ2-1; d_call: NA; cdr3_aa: CASSLLGSSYNEQFF
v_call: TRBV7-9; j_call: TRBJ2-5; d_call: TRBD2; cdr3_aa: CASSSSGLAGEDQETQYF
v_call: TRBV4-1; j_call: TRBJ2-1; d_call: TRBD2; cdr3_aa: CASSLQIGGNNEQFF
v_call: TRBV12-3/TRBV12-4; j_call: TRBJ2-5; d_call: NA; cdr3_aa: CASRSQGQETQYF
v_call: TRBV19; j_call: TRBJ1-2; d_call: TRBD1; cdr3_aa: CASRLQDRAGYGYTF
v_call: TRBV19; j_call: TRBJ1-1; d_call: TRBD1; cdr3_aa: CATSDRAVNTEAFF
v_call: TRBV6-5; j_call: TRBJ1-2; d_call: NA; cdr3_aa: CASVGGSIYGYTF
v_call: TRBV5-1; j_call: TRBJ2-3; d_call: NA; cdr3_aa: CASSPPGRSTDTQYF
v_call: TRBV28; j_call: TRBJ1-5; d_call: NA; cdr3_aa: CASSLGGGYQPQHF
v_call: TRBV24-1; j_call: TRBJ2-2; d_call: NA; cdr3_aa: CATSDPQGTVKGTGELFF
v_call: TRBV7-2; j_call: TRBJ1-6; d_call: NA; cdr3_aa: CASSLDHGAHSPLHF
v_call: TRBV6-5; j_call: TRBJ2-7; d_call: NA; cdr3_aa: CASSSDIYEQYF
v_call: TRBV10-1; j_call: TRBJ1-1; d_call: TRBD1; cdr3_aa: CASSESNRGRGGNTEAFF
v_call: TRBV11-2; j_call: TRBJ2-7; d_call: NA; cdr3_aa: CASSLGTFRGSSYEQYF
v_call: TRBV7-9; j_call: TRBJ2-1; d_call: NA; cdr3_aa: CASSSPLLTNEQFF
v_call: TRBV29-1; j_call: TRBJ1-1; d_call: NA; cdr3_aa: CSVVRGRSTEAFF